The 21 T cell receptor beta chains listed next were all sequenced from one sample in a study of T cell repertoires in cytomegalovirus infection (dated by TCRdb to between 2019 and 2020). TCRdb records Illumina HiSeq 1500 as the sequencer. Clones were called with MiXCR by TCRdb after fastp trimmed the public reads at Q25, and only in-frame beta chains were retained. All rows with the same CDR3 protein become a single entry with the most common DNA and genes. The table for this sample lists about half a million distinct CDR3 sequences; roughly a third of them were counted only once. Of the sample, 15% to 20% falls within the top ten clones. Taken with the paper, the label for treatment or condition translates to: in vitro stimulation with specific CMV peptide epitopes to enrich CMV-specific T cells. For these TCRs, the target antigens are not known. Sequencing was performed on cultured PBMCs, taken from culture after CMV antigen stimulation. The source of these receptors is a human donor in good health (CMV status not recorded). Some clones in this sample may be carry-over from other donors' samples.

This clonotype occurred a few times. CDR3 region: CATSRDNEETQYF. For the CDR3, the DNA is TGTGCCACCAGCAGAGATAACGAGGAGACCCAGTACTTC. The chain is built from TRBV15 and TRBJ2-5; D gene ambiguous. This CDR3 contains 13 residues. V was pared by 0 bases and J by 5 bases, with 7 bases between. Germline V gives CDR1 LNHNV, CDR2 YYDKDF (reference sequence).

The genes are TRBV7-9 and TRBJ1-1; no definite D call. The V gene lost 0 bases and the J gene lost 7 bases, with 27 bases spanning the gap. Germline values: CDR1 SEHNR, CDR2 FQNEAQ (reference sequence). The CDR3 spans 19 residues. The CDR3 nucleotides are TGTGCCAGCAGCTTAGCCTCGGTGGCAGGCCCATACACAGCGATTGAAGCTTTCTTT. The encoded protein is CASSLASVAGPYTAIEAFF.

The V gene is TRBV4-3, the J gene TRBJ1-1, with 7 bases that match TRBD1. V gave up 3 bases and J gave up 5 bases; unmatched junction bases: 12. This CDR3 has 16 residues. Germline V gene data show CDR1 as LGHNA and CDR2 as YSLEER. The CDR3 sequence is CASSQRDRQGRTEAFF. CDR3 coding DNA: TGCGCCAGCAGCCAGAGGGATCGACAGGGACGTACTGAAGCTTTCTTT.

The rearrangement joins TRBV9 to TRBJ2-1, with 11 bases identical to TRBD2. V dropped 3 bases and J dropped 6; count of bases not matched to a gene: 5. This CDR3 contains 15 residues. Germline V gives CDR1 SGDLS, CDR2 YYNGEE. The CDR3 loop reads CASSGSGRAVNEQFF. The CDR3, as DNA: TGTGCCAGCAGCGGTAGCGGGAGGGCCGTCAATGAGCAGTTCTTC.

The V and J genes are TRBV7-6 and TRBJ1-5; TRBD1 might be the D (6 bases). The V gene lost 4 bases and the J gene lost 0 bases, with 13 bases spanning the gap. The germline V gene has CDR1 SGHVS and CDR2 FNYEAQ. CDR3 length: 16 amino acids. The DNA of the CDR3 is TGTGCCAGCAGCTGGACGGGACACTATAGCAATCAGCCCCAGCATTTT. Translated, it gives CASSWTGHYSNQPQHF.

The sample holds a few counts of this clonotype. This sequence joins TRBV28 and TRBJ1-1, with D maybe TRBD1 (6 bases). V lost 6 bases and J lost 7, with 24 bases in between. CDR1 and CDR2 from the germline V gene are MDHEN and SYDVKM. This CDR3 spans 16 amino acids. CDR3 amino acids: CASSPVKLGGLGEAFF. In DNA, the CDR3 is TGTGCCAGCAGCCCGGTTAAATTAGGGGGGCTGGGTGAAGCTTTCTTT.

This clonotype was picked up many times. The chain uses TRBV12-3 or TRBV12-4 and TRBJ2-4, with TRBD2 identical over 8 bases. V gave up 5 bases and J gave up 15 bases; unmatched junction bases: 12. CDR3 length equals 13 residues. The CDR3 nucleotides read TGTGCCAGCAGTCGGACGTCCGGGACTAGTCGGTACTTC. It specifies CASSRTSGTSRYF.

This clonotype has at least ten counts. The gene calls are TRBV7-2 and TRBJ1-6; a weak D match, TRBD1 (5 bases). Per germline, CDR1 SGHTA and CDR2 FQGNSA. V lost 1 base and J 7 bases, leaving 14 bases between the germline ends. This CDR3 has 16 amino acids. CDR3 loop: CASSLVGTLGNSPLHF. The CDR3 DNA is TGTGCCAGCAGCTTAGTCGGGACTCTAGGGAATTCACCCCTCCACTTT. Combining the CDR3 with reference TRBV7-2 and TRBJ1-6 gives the whole variable domain GAGVSQSPSNKVTEKGKDVELRCDPISGHTALYWYRQSLGQGLEFLIYFQGNSAPDKSGLPSDRFSAERTGGSVSTLTIQRTQQEDSAVYLCASSLVGTLGNSPLHFGNGTRLTVT.

The V gene is TRBV6-6, the J gene TRBJ2-7; D not certain. Germline V gives CDR1 MNHNY, CDR2 SVGAGI (reference sequence). The V end was cut by 2 bases, the J end by 5 bases, with 10 bases between. The CDR3 extends over 13 amino acids. The chain's CDR3 is CASSYDGLNEQYF. DNA of the CDR3: TGTGCCAGCAGTTACGACGGGTTAAACGAGCAGTACTTC.

This chain uses TRBV7-2 with TRBJ2-1; 7 bases map to TRBD2. The length of the CDR3 is 16 residues. Germline CDR1 and CDR2: SGHTA and FQGNSA. V shed 2 bases and J 1 base; nucleotides not matched to a gene: 5. DNA for the CDR3: TGTGCCAGCAGCTTATGGATCGGGAGGTCCTACAATGAGCAGTTCTTC. It translates to CASSLWIGRSYNEQFF.

A few counts support this clonotype. J is TRBJ2-7 and V is TRBV7-8; D gene uncertain. Trimming shortened V by 2 bases and J by 4 bases, and 18 bases separated the two germline ends. CDR3 size: 16 residues. Germline CDR1 is SGHVS and CDR2 is FQNEAQ. CDR3: CASSLSVGLGPYEQYV. CDR3 DNA sequence: TGTGCCAGCAGCTTATCTGTAGGCCTCGGGCCTTACGAGCAGTACGTC.

The table lists this clonotype with a few counts. The chain has TRBV7-2 and TRBJ2-1; D call uncertain. CDR1 is SGHTA, CDR2 FQGNSA, per germline. This CDR3 is built from 16 residues. V lost 4 bases and J 5 bases, leaving 18 bases between the germline ends. CDR3 protein: CASSSLQILFHNEQFF. The CDR3 DNA reads TGTGCCAGCAGCTCGTTACAGATTCTCTTCCACAATGAGCAGTTCTTC.

The J gene is TRBJ2-7, the V gene TRBV20-1, with D unresolved. The CDR3 totals 14 residues. Trimming left V 2 bases short and J 3 bases short, with 14 bases between. Looked up from germline, CDR1 is DFQATT and CDR2 is SNEGSKA (reference sequence). The CDR3 sequence is CSARPPGPNYEQYF. In nucleotides, the CDR3 is TGCAGTGCTAGACCCCCCGGGCCCAACTACGAGCAGTACTTC.

The chain has TRBV6-2 or TRBV6-3 and TRBJ2-7; TRBD1 matches 7 bases. The CDR3 consists of 15 residues. Germline values: CDR1 MNHEY, CDR2 SVGEGT. With V trimmed by 5 bases and J by 7 bases, 14 bases remained unmatched. The CDR3 loop reads CASSTGTEWPGEQYV. The DNA of the CDR3 is TGTGCCAGCAGTACAGGGACAGAGTGGCCAGGGGAGCAGTACGTC.

This clonotype was seen ten or more times. This sequence joins TRBV7-8 and TRBJ1-6; TRBD1 matches at 9 bases. Germline V gene data show CDR1 as SGHVS and CDR2 as FQNEAQ. V lost 5 bases to trimming and J lost 7 bases; unmatched junction nucleotides: 9. The CDR3 length is 16 residues. As DNA, the CDR3 is TGTGCCAGCAGCCCCGGTAGGGGGACAGGGAATTCACCCCTCCACTTT. Its protein is CASSPGRGTGNSPLHF. Together with reference TRBV7-8 and TRBJ1-6, the CDR3 gives the full variable domain: GAGVSQSPRYKVAKRGQDVALRCDPISGHVSLFWYQQALGQGPEFLTYFQNEAQLDKSGLPSDRFFAERPEGSVSTLKIQRTQQEDSAVYLCASSPGRGTGNSPLHFGNGTRLTVT.

The chain carries TRBV4-1 and TRBJ2-2; TRBD2 matches at 12 bases. The junction had 2 bases not matched to a gene; V was cut back by 4 bases and J by 5 bases. There are 15 residues in the CDR3. The germline V gene encodes CDR1 MGHRA and CDR2 YSYEKL. The DNA of the CDR3 is TGCGCCAGCAGCCGGACTAGCGGGGAGACCGGGGAGCTGTTTTTT. Protein product: CASSRTSGETGELFF.

This clonotype was picked up a small number of times. The chain carries TRBV7-8 and TRBJ2-5; no firm D call. The V end was cut by 4 bases, the J end by 2 bases, with 11 bases between. This CDR3 has 14 residues. Germline assignment: CDR1 SGHVS and CDR2 FQNEAQ. The CDR3 region is CASSSPRGQETQYF. CDR3 nucleotides: TGTGCCAGCAGCTCTCCCCGTGGGCAAGAGACCCAGTACTTC. Complete variable domain (other parts from reference TRBV7-8 and TRBJ2-5): GAGVSQSPRYKVAKRGQDVALRCDPISGHVSLFWYQQALGQGPEFLTYFQNEAQLDKSGLPSDRFFAERPEGSVSTLKIQRTQQEDSAVYLCASSSPRGQETQYFGPGTRLLVL.

This clonotype occurred a few times. The chain uses TRBV30 and TRBJ2-4; D is uncertain. This CDR3 has 15 residues. The germline V gene has CDR1 GTSNPN and CDR2 SVGIG (reference sequence). Trimming took off 0 bases at V and 1 base at J, with 10 bases between the two ends. The CDR3 DNA reads as TGTGCCTGGAGTGTTACGCTGAGGGCCAAAAACATTCAGTACTTC. Translated: CAWSVTLRAKNIQYF.

The chain employs TRBV28 and TRBJ2-1; D might be TRBD1 or TRBD2, each matching 6 bases. Trimming stripped 1 base from V and 1 base from J, with 20 bases between. The germline V gene has CDR1 MDHEN and CDR2 SYDVKM. This CDR3 contains 19 residues. The CDR3 DNA reads TGTGCCAGCAGTTTATTAGGGGGGTTAGCAGGCTTTTCCTACAATGAGCAGTTCTTC. It is translated as CASSLLGGLAGFSYNEQFF.

V is TRBV6-6 and J is TRBJ2-1, with 12 bases identical to TRBD2. Germline V CDR1 and CDR2: MNHNY, SVGAGI (reference sequence). Losses at the gene ends were 7 bases for V and 6 bases for J; bases not matched to a gene: 4. This CDR3 has 14 residues. The CDR3 loop reads CASTSGRVVNEQFF. As DNA, the CDR3 is TGTGCCAGCACTAGCGGGAGGGTTGTCAATGAGCAGTTCTTC.

The chain couples TRBV2 to TRBJ2-1; 10 bases fit TRBD2. The V and J ends lost 3 bases and 12 bases, in that order; junction bases with no gene match: 8. The germline gives CDR1 SNHLY, CDR2 FYNNEI. The CDR3 consists of 14 residues. The CDR3 loop reads CASSDGTSVTGQFF. The CDR3 nucleotides read TGTGCCAGCAGTGACGGGACTAGCGTCACGGGGCAGTTCTTC.